A selection of T cell receptor beta chains follows, all from one sample in a study of T cells in Graves' hyperthyroidism and ophthalmopathy. TCRdb re-called the multiplex PCR reads with MiXCR, one entry per CDR3 protein. Of about 640,000 distinct CDR3 sequences in the sample, about 14% are singletons; the top ten hold approximately 12%. The specimen sequenced was blood. Source of these receptors: a woman aged 50 to 60 with Graves' ophthalmopathy. Each CDR3 is given with its conserved first and last residue. D genes are given only for firm matches.

TRBV5-8,-,CASSLGLAQQGMNTEAFF
TRBV20-1,-,CSARGRGDYEQYF
TRBV27,TRBD2,CASSLSPSGSYEQYF
TRBV2,TRBD2,CASSTGTSTGELFF
TRBV2,-,CASSESTGNQPQHF
TRBV18,TRBD2,CASSPSGLGSYEQYF
TRBV27,TRBD2,CASSLLAGLIGDTQYF
TRBV3-1,-,CASSRLSGTGELFF
TRBV9,-,CASSAEINYNSPLHF
TRBV6-6,-,CASSYSLGRYEQYF
TRBV6-5,-,CASSYRHREKLFF
TRBV4-3,-,CASSLIGPGTDTQYF
TRBV7-2,TRBD2,CASSHGLAGETQYF
TRBV7-3,TRBD1,CASSSRQGVDTQYF
TRBV19,TRBD1,CASSHGTGGFQETQYF
TRBV3-1,-,CASSRRGTKGEKLFF
TRBV27,-,CATGPRAEPYNEQFF
TRBV29-1,-,CSVEGLEYEQYF
TRBV20-1,TRBD2,CSARLAGDLYNEQFF
TRBV28,TRBD1,CANSRGDRASPLHF
TRBV9,-,CASTPGLTSYEQYF
TRBV4-1,TRBD1,CASSQIWTGVMNTEAFF
TRBV28,TRBD1,CATAPGGSNYGYTF
TRBV7-6,-,CASSQIDRTYEQYF